Listed here are 30 T cell receptor beta chains from one sample, sequenced in a study of monozygotic twins with inflammatory bowel disease. TCRdb re-called the 5' RACE reads and shows each CDR3 protein once, DNA omitted. The specimen's table records roughly 300,000 distinct CDR3 sequences. Sequencing was performed on blood. Receptors originate from a human donor with ulcerative colitis or Crohn's disease, or a healthy co-twin of an affected twin (not recorded which).

The V call is TRBV28, the J call TRBJ2-7; with no DNA, the TCRdb D assignment of TRBD1 cannot be verified. CDR3 size: 15 residues. Germline V gives CDR1 MDHEN, CDR2 SYDVKM. CDR3 amino acids: CASTMAGTYYYEQYF.

V is TRBV4-3 and J is TRBJ2-7. Germline V gene lookup returns CDR1 LGHNA and CDR2 YSLEER. The CDR3 spans 12 residues. CDR3 loop: CASSQDGNEQYF.

The V call is TRBV6-6, the J call TRBJ1-2. This CDR3 has 14 residues. The germline V gene has CDR1 MNHNY and CDR2 SVGAGI (reference sequence). The CDR3 is CASSYTSANYGYTF.

The chain recombines TRBV5-1 with TRBJ1-2; the D call from TCRdb, TRBD1, cannot be confirmed without DNA. From germline, CDR1 is SGHRS and CDR2 YFSETQ. The CDR3 totals 12 residues. The CDR3 protein is CASSSGAYGYTF.

The chain couples TRBV2 to TRBJ2-3; absent DNA, TCRdb's TRBD1 call cannot be checked. The CDR3 loop spans 14 amino acids. Germline-derived CDR1 and CDR2 are SNHLY and FYNNEI. CDR3 loop: CASKIAGATDTQYF. Supplemented by reference TRBV2 and TRBJ2-3, the full variable domain reads EPEVTQTPSHQVTQMGQEVILRCVPISNHLYFYWYRQILGQKVEFLVSFYNNEISEKSEIFDDQFSVERPDGSNFTLKIRSTKLEDSAMYFCASKIAGATDTQYFGPGTRLTVL.

The rearrangement links TRBV6-6 to TRBJ2-7. This CDR3 is 11 amino acids long. CDR1 and CDR2 (germline): MNHNY, SVGAGI (reference sequence). The CDR3 loop is CASSTVHEQYF.

The V gene is TRBV20-1, the J gene TRBJ1-4; TCRdb outputs TRBD1, but without DNA this stays unchecked. Germline loops: CDR1 DFQATT, CDR2 SNEGSKA (reference sequence). This CDR3 has 15 amino acids. CDR3: CSALQRQPTTSSSFF.

The chain joins TRBV6-1 to TRBJ2-2; absent DNA, TCRdb's TRBD1 call cannot be checked. The CDR3 loop spans 14 amino acids. Per germline, CDR1 MNHNS and CDR2 SASEGT. CDR3 protein: CASREQGNTGELFF.

The rearrangement joins TRBV5-5 to TRBJ2-5. Germline values: CDR1 SGHKS, CDR2 YYEKEE (reference sequence). This CDR3 has 14 residues. CDR3 region: CASSLGEGFETQYF.

V is TRBV5-4 and J is TRBJ1-4; the TRBD1 assignment by TCRdb is unverifiable without DNA. Germline V gene sequence: CDR1 SGHNT, CDR2 YYREEE (reference sequence). This CDR3 is built from 13 residues. CDR3 sequence: CASSSTGVEKLFF.

The chain carries TRBV30 and TRBJ1-1; TCRdb returns TRBD1, unconfirmable since there is no DNA. Germline CDR1 is GTSNPN and CDR2 is SVGIG (reference sequence). The CDR3 runs to 15 residues. The CDR3 loop is CAWSTPGRGYTEAFF.

The J gene is TRBJ1-6, the V gene TRBV7-2. Germline values: CDR1 SGHTA, CDR2 FQGNSA. This CDR3 contains 15 residues. The CDR3 spells CASSLLGPNNSPLHF.

V gene TRBV20-1 combines with J gene TRBJ2-1; TCRdb returns TRBD2, unconfirmable since there is no DNA. CDR3 length: 16 residues. Germline CDR1 reads DFQATT; CDR2 reads SNEGSKA (reference sequence). This CDR3 reads CSASARLAGEANEQFF.

CDR3 protein: CSALRTSSTYEQYF. The chain carries TRBV20-1 and TRBJ2-7; the D call from TCRdb, TRBD2, cannot be confirmed without DNA. This CDR3 has 14 residues. Germline V gene lookup returns CDR1 DFQATT and CDR2 SNEGSKA (reference sequence).

This chain connects TRBV6-5 to TRBJ2-5; TCRdb proposes TRBD1, but this gene call is untestable without DNA. Germline-derived CDR1 and CDR2 are MNHEY and SVGAGI. The CDR3 is 15 residues long. The CDR3: CASSYRQGKGETQYF.

V is TRBV29-1 and J is TRBJ2-5; the D call of TRBD2 rests on TCRdb alone, since no DNA is present to check it. Germline V lookup: CDR1 SQVTM, CDR2 ANQGSEA. This CDR3 is 13 amino acids long. CDR3 amino acids: CSAHGKGGETQYF.

The V call is TRBV5-1, the J call TRBJ2-1; TCRdb names TRBD2, which stays unverified in the absence of DNA. The CDR3 length is 13 residues. Germline V gene sequence: CDR1 SGHRS, CDR2 YFSETQ. The CDR3 loop reads CASSARLAPEQFF.

V is TRBV12-3 or TRBV12-4 and J is TRBJ2-2; TCRdb's D gene call, TRBD1, goes unchecked for lack of DNA. This CDR3 region has 16 residues. CDR3 amino acids: CASSQTQGRGTGELFF.

This chain's CDR3 is CASRWTESNYGYTF. The chain employs TRBV6-1 and TRBJ1-2; TCRdb names TRBD1, which stays unverified in the absence of DNA. In germline, CDR1 is MNHNS, CDR2 SASEGT. The CDR3 loop spans 14 amino acids.

This chain links TRBV5-1 with TRBJ2-5; TCRdb lists TRBD1, though no DNA is available to test this call. The CDR3 covers 14 residues. Per the germline V gene, CDR1 is SGHRS and CDR2 is YFSETQ. The CDR3 reads CASSTQDRTETQYF.

The chain uses TRBV5-1 and TRBJ2-2; TCRdb's assignment of TRBD2 cannot be checked, as there is no DNA. Germline V CDR1 and CDR2: SGHRS, YFSETQ. CDR3 length: 17 residues. CDR3 loop: CASSGGTSGMNTGELFF.

V usage is TRBV7-2 and J usage is TRBJ2-7; with no DNA, the TCRdb D assignment of TRBD1 cannot be verified. The CDR3 contains 12 residues. Germline CDR1 SGHTA, CDR2 FQGNSA. The CDR3 loop is CASSLAPGFMFF. Full variable domain (missing parts from reference TRBV7-2 and TRBJ2-7): GAGVSQSPSNKVTEKGKDVELRCDPISGHTALYWYRQSLGQGLEFLIYFQGNSAPDKSGLPSDRFSAERTGGSVSTLTIQRTQQEDSAVYLCASSLAPGFMFFGPGTRLTVT.

The rearrangement joins TRBV20-1 to TRBJ1-1; TCRdb's assignment of TRBD1 cannot be checked, as there is no DNA. This CDR3 spans 16 amino acids. Looked up from germline, CDR1 is DFQATT and CDR2 is SNEGSKA (reference sequence). The CDR3 sequence is CSANLPGRAQNTEAFF.

The chain carries TRBV4-3 and TRBJ2-1; TCRdb returns TRBD2, unconfirmable since there is no DNA. This CDR3 has 17 residues. Germline assignment: CDR1 LGHNA and CDR2 YSLEER. The CDR3 loop reads CASSQDFTAGFHNEQFF.

The genes are TRBV5-1 and TRBJ2-7; checking the TCRdb D call of TRBD1 is not possible without DNA. Germline V lookup: CDR1 SGHRS, CDR2 YFSETQ. There are 13 residues in the CDR3. The CDR3 spells CASSSPTGYEQYF.

The chain links TRBV7-9 to TRBJ1-2; TCRdb's D call, TRBD1, is unchecked because there is no DNA. The CDR3 has 15 residues. Per germline, CDR1 SEHNR and CDR2 FQNEAQ (reference sequence). Here the CDR3 reads CASSLGGGPLDGYTF.

The chain combines TRBV5-4 with TRBJ2-7; there is no DNA to check the TCRdb D call of TRBD1. The CDR3 length is 16 residues. The germline V gene has CDR1 SGHNT and CDR2 YYREEE (reference sequence). The CDR3 is CASSSRGRGISYEQYF.

The chain employs TRBV18 and TRBJ2-7; without DNA, the TCRdb call of TRBD2 cannot be checked. CDR3 length: 15 amino acids. Germline CDR1 and CDR2: KGHSH and LQKENI. This CDR3 reads CASSPRLAASYEQYF.

The rearrangement links TRBV4-3 to TRBJ2-7. This CDR3 has 16 amino acids. The V gene's germline CDR1 is LGHNA and CDR2 YSLEER. CDR3 in amino acids: CASSQDVFAETYEQYF.

This chain links TRBV5-4 with TRBJ2-7; TCRdb reports TRBD1, a call that lacks DNA to check it against. CDR1 and CDR2 (germline): SGHNT, YYREEE (reference sequence). There are 12 residues in the CDR3. The CDR3 spells CASSLIQGEQYF. Complete variable domain (other parts from reference TRBV5-4 and TRBJ2-7): ETGVTQSPTHLIKTRGQQVTLRCSSQSGHNTVSWYQQALGQGPQFIFQYYREEENGRGNFPPRFSGLQFPNYSSELNVNALELDDSALYLCASSLIQGEQYFGPGTRLTVT.